This T cell receptor (beta chain) stems from a study of response to subunit inactivated influenza vaccine. The germline V and J ends were trimmed by 5 bases and 0 bases, with 13 bases remaining between them. There are 16 residues in the CDR3. Germline lookup yields CDR1 KGHDR and CDR2 SFDVKD. TCRdb itself ran the RT-PCR reads through MiXCR, one entry per CDR3 protein. The sample has just over 300,000 distinct CDR3 sequences, 21% seen once. V and J are TRBV24-1 and TRBJ2-1, with D unresolved. Sequenced material: PBMCs from blood, taken less than 22 months after vaccination. The TCR was taken from a man between 45 and 75 years old who received an inactivated influenza vaccine. The CDR3 bases are TGTGCCACCAGTGCTCCGGGTTTCAGCTCCTACAATGAGCAGTTCTTC. Translated, it gives CATSAPGFSSYNEQFF.